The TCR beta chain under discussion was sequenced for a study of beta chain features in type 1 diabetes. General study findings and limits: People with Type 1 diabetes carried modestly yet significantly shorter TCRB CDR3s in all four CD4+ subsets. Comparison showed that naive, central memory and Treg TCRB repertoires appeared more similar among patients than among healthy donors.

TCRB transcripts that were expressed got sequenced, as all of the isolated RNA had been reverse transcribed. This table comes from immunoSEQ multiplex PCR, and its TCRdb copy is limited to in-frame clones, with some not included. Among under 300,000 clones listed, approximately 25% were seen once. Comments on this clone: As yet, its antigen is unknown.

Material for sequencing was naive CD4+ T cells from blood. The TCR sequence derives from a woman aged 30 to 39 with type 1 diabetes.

The CDR3 DNA sequence: TGTGCCAGCAGCCCGATGACTAGCGGGAGTACCGGGGAGCTGTTTTTT. As protein: CASSPMTSGSTGELFF. This chain links TRBV9 with TRBJ2-2, with 12 bases matching TRBD2. The CDR3 is 16 amino acids. The germline CDR1 and CDR2 sequences are SGDLS and YYNGEE. The J segment lost 5 bases and the V segment lost 4 bases, leaving 6 bases of the junction unmatched.